This T cell receptor beta chain was captured in a study of blood T cell repertoires in COVID-19. Study-level background: The origin of the acute and convalescent COVID-19 samples was the United States, Italy and Spain. T cells, B-cell-depleted T cells, or PBMCs supplied cDNA or gDNA.

Per the authors' pipeline: It was from reference gene primer amplification that nucleated cell counts were estimated. Assay: immunoSEQ multiplex PCR; the TCRdb copy retains only in-frame clones and omits some. D and trimming come from the DNA, and the V and J calls and clone size come from that table. The sample lists approximately 240,000 clones; around nine tenths were seen once. CDR1 is MNHEY and CDR2 is SMNVEV in the germline V gene (reference sequence). This CDR3 comprises 12 residues. V was cut by 10 bases and J by 7 bases, with 16 bases left in between. This chain uses TRBV27 with TRBJ1-2; D is ambiguous. The receptor was derived from a woman aged 40 to 50 who had recovered from COVID-19. The specimen sequenced was peripheral blood. The CDR3 DNA reads as TGTGCCACTAGAAAACCGGGAGGTGGCTACACCTTC. Its translation: CATRKPGGGYTF.